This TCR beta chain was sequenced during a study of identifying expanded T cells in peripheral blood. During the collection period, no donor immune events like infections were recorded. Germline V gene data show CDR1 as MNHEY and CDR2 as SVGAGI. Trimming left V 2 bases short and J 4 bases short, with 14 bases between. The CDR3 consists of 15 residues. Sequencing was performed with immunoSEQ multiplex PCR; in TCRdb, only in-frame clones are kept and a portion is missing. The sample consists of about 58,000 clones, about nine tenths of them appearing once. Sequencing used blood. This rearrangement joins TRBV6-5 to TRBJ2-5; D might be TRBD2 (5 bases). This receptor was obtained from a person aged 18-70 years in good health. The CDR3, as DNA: TGTGCCAGCAGTTACGGGCCTGGAAGCGGAGAGACCCAGTACTTC. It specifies CASSYGPGSGETQYF.